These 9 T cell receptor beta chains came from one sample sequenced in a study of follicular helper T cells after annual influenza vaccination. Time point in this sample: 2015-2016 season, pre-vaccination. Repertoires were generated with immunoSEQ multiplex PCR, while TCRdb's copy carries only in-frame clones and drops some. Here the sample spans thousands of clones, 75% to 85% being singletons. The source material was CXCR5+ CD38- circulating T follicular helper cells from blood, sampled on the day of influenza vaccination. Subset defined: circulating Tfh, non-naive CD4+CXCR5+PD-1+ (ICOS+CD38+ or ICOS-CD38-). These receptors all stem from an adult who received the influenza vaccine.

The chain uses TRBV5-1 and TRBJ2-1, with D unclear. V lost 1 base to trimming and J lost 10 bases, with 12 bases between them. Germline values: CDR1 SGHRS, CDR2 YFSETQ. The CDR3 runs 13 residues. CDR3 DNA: TGCGCCAGCAGCTTGCGTTCAGAAGGGGAGCAGTTCTTC. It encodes CASSLRSEGEQFF.

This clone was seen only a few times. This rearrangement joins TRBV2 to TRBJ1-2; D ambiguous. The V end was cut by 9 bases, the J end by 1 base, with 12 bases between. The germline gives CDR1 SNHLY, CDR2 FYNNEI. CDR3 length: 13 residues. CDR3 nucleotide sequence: TGTGCCAGTCTCGAGTCGCTTAACTATGGCTACACCTTC. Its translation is CASLESLNYGYTF. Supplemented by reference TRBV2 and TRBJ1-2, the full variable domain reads EPEVTQTPSHQVTQMGQEVILRCVPISNHLYFYWYRQILGQKVEFLVSFYNNEISEKSEIFDDQFSVERPDGSNFTLKIRSTKLEDSAMYFCASLESLNYGYTFGSGTRLTVV.

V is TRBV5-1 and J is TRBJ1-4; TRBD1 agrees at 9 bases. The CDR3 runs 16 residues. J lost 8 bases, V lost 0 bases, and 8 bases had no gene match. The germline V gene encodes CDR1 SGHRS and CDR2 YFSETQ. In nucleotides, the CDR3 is TGCGCCAGCAGCTTGGACACAGGGGGCCTTGAGGAAAAACTGTTTTTT. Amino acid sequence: CASSLDTGGLEEKLFF. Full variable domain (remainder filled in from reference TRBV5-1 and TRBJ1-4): KAGVTQTPRYLIKTRGQQVTLSCSPISGHRSVSWYQQTPGQGLQFLFEYFSETQRNKGNFPGRFSGRQFSNSRSEMNVSTLELGDSALYLCASSLDTGGLEEKLFFGSGTQLSVL.

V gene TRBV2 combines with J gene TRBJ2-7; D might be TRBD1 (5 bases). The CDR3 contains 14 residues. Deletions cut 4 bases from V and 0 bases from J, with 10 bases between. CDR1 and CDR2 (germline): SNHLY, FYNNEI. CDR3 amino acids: CASSGAGLSYEQYF. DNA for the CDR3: TGTGCCAGCAGTGGTGCAGGGCTCTCCTACGAGCAGTACTTC. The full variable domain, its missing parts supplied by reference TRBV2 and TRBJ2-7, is EPEVTQTPSHQVTQMGQEVILRCVPISNHLYFYWYRQILGQKVEFLVSFYNNEISEKSEIFDDQFSVERPDGSNFTLKIRSTKLEDSAMYFCASSGAGLSYEQYFGPGTRLTVT.

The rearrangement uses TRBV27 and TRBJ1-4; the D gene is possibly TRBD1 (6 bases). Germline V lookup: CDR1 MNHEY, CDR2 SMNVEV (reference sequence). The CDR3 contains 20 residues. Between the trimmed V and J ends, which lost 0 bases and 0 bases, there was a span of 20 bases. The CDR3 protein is CASSLSGIAGATATNEKLFF. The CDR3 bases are TGTGCCAGCAGTTTATCGGGAATAGCAGGGGCCACTGCAACTAATGAAAAACTGTTTTTT.

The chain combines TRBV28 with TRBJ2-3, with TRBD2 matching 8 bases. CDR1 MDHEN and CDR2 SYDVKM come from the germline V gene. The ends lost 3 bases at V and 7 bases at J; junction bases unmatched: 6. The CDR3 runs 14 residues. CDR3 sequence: CASSFRGGGHTQYF. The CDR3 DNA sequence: TGTGCCAGCAGTTTCCGGGGCGGGGGGCATACGCAGTATTTT.

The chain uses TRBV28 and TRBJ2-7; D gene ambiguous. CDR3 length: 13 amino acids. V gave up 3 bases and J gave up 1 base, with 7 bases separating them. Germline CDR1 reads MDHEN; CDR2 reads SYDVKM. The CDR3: CASSLRVSYEQYF. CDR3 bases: TGTGCCAGCAGTTTGCGTGTGTCCTACGAGCAGTACTTC. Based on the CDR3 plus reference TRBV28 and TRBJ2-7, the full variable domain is DVKVTQSSRYLVKRTGEKVFLECVQDMDHENMFWYRQDPGLGLRLIYFSYDVKMKEKGDIPEGYSVSREKKERFSLILESASTNQTSMYLCASSLRVSYEQYFGPGTRLTVT.

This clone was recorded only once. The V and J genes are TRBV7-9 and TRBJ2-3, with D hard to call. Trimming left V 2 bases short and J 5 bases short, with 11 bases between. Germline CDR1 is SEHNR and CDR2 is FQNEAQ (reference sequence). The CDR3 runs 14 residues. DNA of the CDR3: TGTGCCAGCAGCTTAAGCGCCCAGCGAGATACGCAGTATTTT. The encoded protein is CASSLSAQRDTQYF. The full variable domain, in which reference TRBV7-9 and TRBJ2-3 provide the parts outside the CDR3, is DTGVSQNPRHKITKRGQNVTFRCDPISEHNRLYWYRQTLGQGPEFLTYFQNEAQLEKSRLLSDRFSAERPKGSFSTLEIQRTEQGDSAMYLCASSLSAQRDTQYFGPGTRLTVL.

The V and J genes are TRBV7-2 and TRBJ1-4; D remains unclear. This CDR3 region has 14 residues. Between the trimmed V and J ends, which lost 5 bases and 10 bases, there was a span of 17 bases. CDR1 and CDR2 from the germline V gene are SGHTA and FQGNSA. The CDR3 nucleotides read TGTGCCAGCAGCCCTGGCTGGGGTTCCGGAAAACTGTTTTTT. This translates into CASSPGWGSGKLFF.